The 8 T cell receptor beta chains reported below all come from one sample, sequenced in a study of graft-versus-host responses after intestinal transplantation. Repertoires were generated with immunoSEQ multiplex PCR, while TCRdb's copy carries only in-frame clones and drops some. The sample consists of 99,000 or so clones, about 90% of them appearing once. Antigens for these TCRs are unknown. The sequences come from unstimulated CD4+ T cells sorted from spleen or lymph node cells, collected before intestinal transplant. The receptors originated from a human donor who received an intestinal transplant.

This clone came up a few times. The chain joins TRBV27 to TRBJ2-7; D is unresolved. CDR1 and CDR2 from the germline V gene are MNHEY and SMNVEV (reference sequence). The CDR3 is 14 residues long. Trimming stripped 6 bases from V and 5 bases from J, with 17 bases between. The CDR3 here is CASSRSGSNHEQYF. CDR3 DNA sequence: TGTGCCAGCAGCCGATCGGGCAGTAACCACGAGCAGTACTTC.

The CDR3 loop is CASSLGGLFPDTQYF. In DNA form, the CDR3 reads TGTGCCAGCAGCTTGGGAGGACTATTCCCAGATACGCAGTATTTT. The chain uses TRBV7-3 and TRBJ2-3; D may be TRBD2 (6 bases). Trimming took 3 bases from V and 4 from J, leaving 14 bases between them. Germline V gene sequence: CDR1 SGHTA, CDR2 FQGTGA. The length of the CDR3 is 15 residues.

The CDR3, as DNA: TGTGCCAGCAGTCCGGGGACAGGGGTCGCCAATCAGCCCCAGCATTTT. It specifies CASSPGTGVANQPQHF. The gene calls are TRBV6-6 and TRBJ1-5; 10 positions match TRBD1. The CDR3 loop spans 16 amino acids. V trimming: 5 bases; J trimming: 3 bases; junction bases outside the gene matches: 7. Germline CDR1 is MNHNY and CDR2 is SVGAGI (reference sequence).

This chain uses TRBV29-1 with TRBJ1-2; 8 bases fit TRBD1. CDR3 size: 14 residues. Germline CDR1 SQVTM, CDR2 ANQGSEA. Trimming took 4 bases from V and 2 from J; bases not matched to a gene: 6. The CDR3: CSVAGDRKNYGYTF. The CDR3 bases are TGCAGCGTTGCGGGGGACAGGAAAAACTATGGCTACACCTTC.

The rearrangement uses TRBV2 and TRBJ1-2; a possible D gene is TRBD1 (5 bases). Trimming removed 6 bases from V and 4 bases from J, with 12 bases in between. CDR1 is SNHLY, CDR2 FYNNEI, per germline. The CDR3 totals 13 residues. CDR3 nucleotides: TGTGCCAGCAGGGGGGATTCTTCCTATGGCTACACCTTC. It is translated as CASRGDSSYGYTF. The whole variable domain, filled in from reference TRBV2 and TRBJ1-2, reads EPEVTQTPSHQVTQMGQEVILRCVPISNHLYFYWYRQILGQKVEFLVSFYNNEISEKSEIFDDQFSVERPDGSNFTLKIRSTKLEDSAMYFCASRGDSSYGYTFGSGTRLTVV.

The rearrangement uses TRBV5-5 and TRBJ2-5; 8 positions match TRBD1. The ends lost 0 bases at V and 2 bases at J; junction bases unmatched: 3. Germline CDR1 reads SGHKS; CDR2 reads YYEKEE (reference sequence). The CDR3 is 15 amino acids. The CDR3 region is CASSLEGQAQETQYF. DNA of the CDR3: TGTGCCAGCAGCTTGGAGGGACAGGCACAAGAGACCCAGTACTTC.

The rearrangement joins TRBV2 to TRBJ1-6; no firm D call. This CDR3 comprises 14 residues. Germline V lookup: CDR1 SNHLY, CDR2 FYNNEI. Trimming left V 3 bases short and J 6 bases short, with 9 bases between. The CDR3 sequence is CASSDGFPNSPLHF. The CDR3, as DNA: TGTGCCAGCAGTGACGGCTTCCCTAATTCACCCCTCCACTTT. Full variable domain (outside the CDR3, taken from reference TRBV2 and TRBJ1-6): EPEVTQTPSHQVTQMGQEVILRCVPISNHLYFYWYRQILGQKVEFLVSFYNNEISEKSEIFDDQFSVERPDGSNFTLKIRSTKLEDSAMYFCASSDGFPNSPLHFGNGTRLTVT.

CDR3 sequence (DNA): TGTGCCAGCAGTTTATCAGGGCTCTACAATGAGCAGTTCTTC. Its protein product is CASSLSGLYNEQFF. The chain couples TRBV28 to TRBJ2-1; possibly TRBD1 for D (5 bases). Germline CDR1 is MDHEN and CDR2 is SYDVKM. V shed 1 base and J shed 3 bases, with 7 bases lying between them. This CDR3 is built from 14 residues.